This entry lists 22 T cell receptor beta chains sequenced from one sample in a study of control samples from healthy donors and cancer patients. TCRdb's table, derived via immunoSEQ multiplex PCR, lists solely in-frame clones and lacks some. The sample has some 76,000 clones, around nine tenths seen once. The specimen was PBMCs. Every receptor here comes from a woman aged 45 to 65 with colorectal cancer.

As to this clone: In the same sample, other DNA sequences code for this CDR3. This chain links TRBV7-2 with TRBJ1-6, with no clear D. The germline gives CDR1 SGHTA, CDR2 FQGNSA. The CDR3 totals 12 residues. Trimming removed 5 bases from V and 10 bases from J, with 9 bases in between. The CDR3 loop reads CASSPIPSPLHF. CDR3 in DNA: TGTGCCAGCAGCCCCATCCCATCACCCCTCCACTTT.

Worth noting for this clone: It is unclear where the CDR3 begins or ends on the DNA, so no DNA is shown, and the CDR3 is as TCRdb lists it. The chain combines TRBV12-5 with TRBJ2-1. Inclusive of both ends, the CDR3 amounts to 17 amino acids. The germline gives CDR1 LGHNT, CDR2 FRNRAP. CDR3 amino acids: CASGSHSEQFFGPEQFF.

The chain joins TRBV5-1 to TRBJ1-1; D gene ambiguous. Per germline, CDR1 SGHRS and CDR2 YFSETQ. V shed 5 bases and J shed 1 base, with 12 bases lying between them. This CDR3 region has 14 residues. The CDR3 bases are TGCGCCAGCAGGTTAGCCCCCGAGAACACTGAAGCTTTCTTT. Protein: CASRLAPENTEAFF.

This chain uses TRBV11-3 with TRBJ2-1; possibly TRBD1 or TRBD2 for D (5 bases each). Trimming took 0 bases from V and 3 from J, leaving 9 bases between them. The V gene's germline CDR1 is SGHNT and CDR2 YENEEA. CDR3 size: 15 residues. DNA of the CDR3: TGTGCCAGCAGCTTAGATACGGGGCTCTACAATGAGCAGTTCTTC. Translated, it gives CASSLDTGLYNEQFF. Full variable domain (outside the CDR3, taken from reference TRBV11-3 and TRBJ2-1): EAGVVQSPRYKIIEKKQPVAFWCNPISGHNTLYWYLQNLGQGPELLIRYENEEAVDDSQLPKDRFSAERLKGVDSTLKIQPAELGDSAVYLCASSLDTGLYNEQFFGPGTRLTVL.

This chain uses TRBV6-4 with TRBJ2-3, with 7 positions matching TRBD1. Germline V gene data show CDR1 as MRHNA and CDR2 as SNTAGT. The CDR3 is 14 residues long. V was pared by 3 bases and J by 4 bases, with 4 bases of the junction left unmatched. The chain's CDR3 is CASSENRGADTQYF. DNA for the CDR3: TGTGCCAGCAGTGAAAACAGGGGTGCAGATACGCAGTATTTT.

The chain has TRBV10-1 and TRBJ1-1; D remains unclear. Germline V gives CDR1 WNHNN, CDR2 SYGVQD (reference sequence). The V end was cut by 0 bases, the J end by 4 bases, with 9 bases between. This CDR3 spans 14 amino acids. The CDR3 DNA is TGCGCCAGCAGTGAGTCGGCAGGATCCACTGAAGCTTTCTTT. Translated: CASSESAGSTEAFF.

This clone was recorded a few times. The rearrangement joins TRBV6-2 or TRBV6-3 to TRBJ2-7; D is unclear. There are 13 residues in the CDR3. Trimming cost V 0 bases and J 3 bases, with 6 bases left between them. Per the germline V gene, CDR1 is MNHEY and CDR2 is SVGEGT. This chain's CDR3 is CASSYSADYEQYV. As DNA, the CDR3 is TGTGCCAGCAGTTACTCGGCGGACTACGAGCAGTACGTC.

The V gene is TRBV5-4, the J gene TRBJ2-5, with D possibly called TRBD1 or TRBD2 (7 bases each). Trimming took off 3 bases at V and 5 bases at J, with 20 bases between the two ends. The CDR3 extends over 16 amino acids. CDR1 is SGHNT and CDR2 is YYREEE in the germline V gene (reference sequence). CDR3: CASSYQTTGRVETQYF. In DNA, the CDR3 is TGTGCCAGCAGCTATCAAACGACAGGGAGGGTGGAGACCCAGTACTTC.

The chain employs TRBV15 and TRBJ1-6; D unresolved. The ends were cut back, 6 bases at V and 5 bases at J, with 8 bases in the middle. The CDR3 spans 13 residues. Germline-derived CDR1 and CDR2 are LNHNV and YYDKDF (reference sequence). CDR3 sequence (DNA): TGTGCCACCAGGCGGGCGGATAATTCACCCCTCCACTTT. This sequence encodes CATRRADNSPLHF.

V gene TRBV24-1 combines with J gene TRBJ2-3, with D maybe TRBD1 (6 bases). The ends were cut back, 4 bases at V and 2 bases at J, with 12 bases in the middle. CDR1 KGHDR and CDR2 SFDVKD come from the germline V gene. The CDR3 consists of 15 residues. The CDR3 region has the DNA TGTGCCACCAGTGACCTACAGGGTTACACAGATACGCAGTATTTT. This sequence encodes CATSDLQGYTDTQYF.

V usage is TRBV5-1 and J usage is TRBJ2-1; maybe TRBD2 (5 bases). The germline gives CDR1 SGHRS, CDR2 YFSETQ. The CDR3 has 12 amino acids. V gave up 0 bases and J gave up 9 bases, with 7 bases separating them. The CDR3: CASSLVGSEQFF. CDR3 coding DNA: TGCGCCAGCAGCTTGGTGGGGAGTGAGCAGTTCTTC.

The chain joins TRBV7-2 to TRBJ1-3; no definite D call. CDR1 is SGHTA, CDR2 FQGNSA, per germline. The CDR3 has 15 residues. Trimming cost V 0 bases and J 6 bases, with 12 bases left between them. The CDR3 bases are TGTGCCAGCAGCTTAGCGAGTGCGCCGGAAAACACCATATATTTT. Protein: CASSLASAPENTIYF.

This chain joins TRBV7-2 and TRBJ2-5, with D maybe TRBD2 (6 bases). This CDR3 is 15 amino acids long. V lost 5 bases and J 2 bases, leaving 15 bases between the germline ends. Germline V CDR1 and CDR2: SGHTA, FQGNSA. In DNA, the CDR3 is TGTGCCAGCAGCCCGTCCTCGCGGGGACAAGAGACCCAGTACTTC. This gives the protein CASSPSSRGQETQYF.

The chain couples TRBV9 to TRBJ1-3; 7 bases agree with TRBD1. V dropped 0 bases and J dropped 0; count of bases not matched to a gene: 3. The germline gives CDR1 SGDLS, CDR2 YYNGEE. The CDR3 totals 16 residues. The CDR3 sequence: CASSVVPGGSGNTIYF. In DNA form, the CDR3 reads TGTGCCAGCAGCGTAGTGCCAGGGGGCTCTGGAAACACCATATATTTT.

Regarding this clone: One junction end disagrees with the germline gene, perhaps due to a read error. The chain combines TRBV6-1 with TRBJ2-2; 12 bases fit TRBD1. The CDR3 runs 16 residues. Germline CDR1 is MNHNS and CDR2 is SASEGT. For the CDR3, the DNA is TGTGCCAGCAGGGAAGCCGGGACAGGGGGCGGCGGGGAGCTGTTTTTT. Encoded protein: CASREAGTGGGGELFF.

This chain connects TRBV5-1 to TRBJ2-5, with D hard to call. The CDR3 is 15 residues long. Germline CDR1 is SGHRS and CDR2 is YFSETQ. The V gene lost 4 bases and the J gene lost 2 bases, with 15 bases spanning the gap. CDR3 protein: CASSTGAVTQETQYF. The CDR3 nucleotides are TGCGCCAGCAGCACCGGCGCAGTAACTCAAGAGACCCAGTACTTC.

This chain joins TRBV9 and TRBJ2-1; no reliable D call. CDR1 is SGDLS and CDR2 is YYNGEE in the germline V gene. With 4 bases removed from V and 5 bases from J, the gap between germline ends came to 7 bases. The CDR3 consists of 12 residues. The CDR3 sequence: CASSFTDNEQFF. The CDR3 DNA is TGTGCCAGCAGCTTTACGGACAATGAGCAGTTCTTC.

The chain's CDR3 is CASSLALGGANNEQFF. CDR3 sequence (DNA): TGTGCCAGCAGCTTAGCGCTCGGGGGGGCCAACAATGAGCAGTTCTTC. V is TRBV7-8 and J is TRBJ2-1; TRBD2 matches at 8 bases. The junction had 6 bases not matched to a gene; V was cut back by 0 bases and J by 5 bases. This CDR3 is 16 amino acids long. Germline V gene data show CDR1 as SGHVS and CDR2 as FQNEAQ. Full variable domain (rest looked up from reference TRBV7-8 and TRBJ2-1): GAGVSQSPRYKVAKRGQDVALRCDPISGHVSLFWYQQALGQGPEFLTYFQNEAQLDKSGLPSDRFFAERPEGSVSTLKIQRTQQEDSAVYLCASSLALGGANNEQFFGPGTRLTVL.

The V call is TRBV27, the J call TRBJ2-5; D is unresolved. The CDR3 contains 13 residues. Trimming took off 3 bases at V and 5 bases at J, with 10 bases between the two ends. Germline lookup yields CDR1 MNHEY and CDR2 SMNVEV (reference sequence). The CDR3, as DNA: TGTGCCAGCAGTTTCGGTCTGGGGGAGACCCAGTACTTC. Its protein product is CASSFGLGETQYF.

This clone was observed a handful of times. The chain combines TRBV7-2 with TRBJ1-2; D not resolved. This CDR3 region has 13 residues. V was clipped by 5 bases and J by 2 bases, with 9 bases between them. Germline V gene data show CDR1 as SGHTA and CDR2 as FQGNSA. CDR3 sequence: CASSPDQNYGYTF. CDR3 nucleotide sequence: TGTGCCAGCAGCCCGGATCAAAACTATGGCTACACCTTC.

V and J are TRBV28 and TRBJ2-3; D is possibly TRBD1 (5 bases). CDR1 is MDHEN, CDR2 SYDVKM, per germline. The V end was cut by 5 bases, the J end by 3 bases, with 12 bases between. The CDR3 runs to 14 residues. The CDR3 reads CASSNVPGTDTQYF. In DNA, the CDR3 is TGTGCCAGCAGTAACGTCCCAGGGACAGATACGCAGTATTTT.

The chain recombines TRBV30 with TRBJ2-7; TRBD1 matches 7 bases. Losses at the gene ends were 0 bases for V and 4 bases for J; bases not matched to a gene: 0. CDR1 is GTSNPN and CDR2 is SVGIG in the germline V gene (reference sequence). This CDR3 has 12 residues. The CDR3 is CAWSVGQYEQYV. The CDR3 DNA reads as TGTGCCTGGAGTGTGGGACAGTACGAGCAGTACGTC.